The 30 T cell receptor beta chains below were found in one sample sequenced in a study of regulatory T cells in long-lasting Graves disease. Investigators prepared the TCR beta libraries by applying iRepertoire HTBI primers and Arm-PCR of CDR3 regions. Using its own MiXCR run on the multiplex PCR reads, TCRdb lists one record per CDR3 protein. The table includes hundreds of thousands of distinct CDR3 sequences, roughly a fifth detected once. Time point defined: persistent/refractory GD, antithyroid drugs over 5 years with positive TRAb. The authors made the TCR library using RNA they extracted from PBMCs. Sequenced material: peripheral blood mononuclear cells (PBMCs), taken when the disease was refractory, from a patient treated with antithyroid drugs. These TCRs come from a female donor with Graves disease.

The rearrangement uses TRBV6-1 and TRBJ1-2; D unclear. The germline CDR1 and CDR2 sequences are MNHNS and SASEGT. The CDR3 loop spans 12 amino acids. Trimming removed 3 bases from V and 8 bases from J, with 10 bases in between. The CDR3 DNA reads as TGTGCCAGCAGTGAGTGGCTCGCCGGCTACACCTTC. Its translation: CASSEWLAGYTF.

Ten or more counts support this clonotype. The chain carries TRBV28 and TRBJ1-5, with D uncertain. Trimming took off 7 bases at V and 4 bases at J, with 8 bases between the two ends. The CDR3 contains 12 residues. CDR1 MDHEN and CDR2 SYDVKM come from the germline V gene. CDR3 amino acids: CASNSGNQPQHF. The CDR3 DNA reads TGTGCCAGCAACAGTGGAAATCAGCCCCAGCATTTT.

This chain joins TRBV20-1 and TRBJ2-5; TRBD1 matches at 7 bases. The CDR3 totals 12 residues. The ends lost 5 bases at V and 3 bases at J; junction bases unmatched: 3. Germline CDR1 is DFQATT and CDR2 is SNEGSKA (reference sequence). For the CDR3, the DNA is TGCAGTGCTTTAGGACAGGAAGAGACCCAGTACTTC. As protein: CSALGQEETQYF.

This clonotype has at least ten counts. V gene TRBV9 combines with J gene TRBJ1-2; no reliable D call. Germline V gives CDR1 SGDLS, CDR2 YYNGEE. With 4 bases removed from V and 3 bases from J, the gap between germline ends came to 13 bases. The CDR3 sequence is 14 residues long. The CDR3 DNA follows: TGTGCCAGCAGCCCCCCGGCCTTGCACTATGGCTACACCTTC. Encoded protein: CASSPPALHYGYTF.

Turning to this clonotype: A read error may produce the germline difference seen at one junction end. V usage is TRBV12-3 or TRBV12-4 and J usage is TRBJ2-5; perhaps TRBD2 as D (5 bases). The CDR3 contains 13 residues. Here the CDR3 reads CASSLVEDETQYF. Here the CDR3 DNA reads TGTGCCAGCAGCTTAGTGGAGGACGAGACCCAGTACTTC.

The count of this clonotype is one. This chain links TRBV7-9 with TRBJ2-1; 7 bases agree with TRBD2. Germline lookup yields CDR1 SEHNR and CDR2 FQNEAQ (reference sequence). The CDR3 runs to 16 residues. With 4 bases clipped from V and 4 bases from J, the junction kept 10 bases outside the gene matches. The CDR3 coding sequence is TGTGCCAGCAGCTCGGACGGGGGAGGGGTTTACAATGAGCAGTTCTTC. Protein product: CASSSDGGGVYNEQFF.

This clonotype was seen many times. The V and J genes are TRBV6-5 and TRBJ1-2; weak D call: TRBD1 (5 bases). V was cut by 4 bases and J by 7 bases, with 25 bases left in between. Germline V gene data show CDR1 as MNHEY and CDR2 as SVGAGI. The CDR3 spans 17 residues. CDR3 coding DNA: TGTGCCAGCAGTTCCCACTATTCCCAGGAGGGACCGAGTGGCTACACCTTC. This gives the protein CASSSHYSQEGPSGYTF.

V is TRBV5-1 and J is TRBJ2-3; 9 positions match TRBD2. Germline CDR1 and CDR2: SGHRS and YFSETQ. V dropped 0 bases and J dropped 4; count of bases not matched to a gene: 6. The CDR3 spans 16 residues. The CDR3 loop is CASSLGSGRGSDTQYF. The CDR3 bases are TGCGCCAGCAGCTTGGGTAGCGGGAGAGGCTCAGATACGCAGTATTTT.

This clonotype was detected many times. This sequence joins TRBV5-1 and TRBJ2-7; D perhaps matches TRBD2 (6 bases). In germline, CDR1 is SGHRS, CDR2 YFSETQ. The CDR3 runs 15 residues. V was pared by 4 bases and J by 5 bases, with 19 bases between. CDR3 nucleotides: TGCGCCAGCAGCGAAGCTAGCGTCTACCCCCACGAGCAGTACTTC. It encodes CASSEASVYPHEQYF.

This clonotype was counted only a few times. This rearrangement joins TRBV3-1 to TRBJ2-3, with 7 bases lining up with TRBD2. This CDR3 spans 16 amino acids. V shed 7 bases and J 1 base; nucleotides not matched to a gene: 11. Looked up from germline, CDR1 is LGHDT and CDR2 is YNNKEL (reference sequence). CDR3 sequence: CASTDSGRWGTDTQYF. The CDR3 DNA sequence: TGTGCCAGCACCGACTCCGGGAGGTGGGGCACAGATACGCAGTATTTT.

This clonotype appeared a few times. The chain has TRBV7-9 and TRBJ1-2; no firm D call. This CDR3 has 17 amino acids. CDR1 and CDR2 (germline): SEHNR, FQNEAQ (reference sequence). Trimming took 5 bases from V and 7 from J, leaving 26 bases between them. Here the CDR3 DNA reads TGTGCCAGCAGCCCCCGCCAAGTTGAAGTCGCCTTTCGTGGCTACACCTTC. Translation gives CASSPRQVEVAFRGYTF.

About this clonotype: Possible read error: a much larger clone is one base away. The rearrangement uses TRBV2 and TRBJ2-6, with D maybe TRBD1 (6 bases). CDR1 and CDR2 from the germline V gene are SNHLY and FYNNEI. CDR3 length: 15 residues. The CDR3 protein is CAGSEGHSGANVLTF. The CDR3 nucleotides read TGTGCCGGCAGTGAGGGACACTCTGGGGCCAACGTCCTGACTTTC.

To note about this clonotype: Just one base apart from a much larger clone, this may be a read error. The J gene is TRBJ1-1, the V gene TRBV19, with no clear D. CDR1 is LNHDA, CDR2 SQIVND, per germline (reference sequence). CDR3 length: 13 residues. V dropped 7 bases and J dropped 3 bases, with 12 bases sitting between them. CDR3 loop: CASKFRRDTEAFF. The CDR3 nucleotides read TGTGCCAGTAAATTCCGCCGAGACACTGAAGCTTTCTTT. The full variable domain, in which reference TRBV19 and TRBJ1-1 provide the parts outside the CDR3, is DGGITQSPKYLFRKEGQNVTLSCEQNLNHDAMYWYRQDPGQGLRLIYYSQIVNDFQKGDIAEGYSVSREKKESFPLTVTSAQKNPTAFYLCASKFRRDTEAFFGQGTRLTVV.

The chain recombines TRBV20-1 with TRBJ1-4, with D perhaps matching TRBD1 (5 bases). Germline V gene lookup returns CDR1 DFQATT and CDR2 SNEGSKA (reference sequence). The ends were cut back, 6 bases at V and 7 bases at J, with 18 bases in the middle. There are 14 residues in the CDR3. The CDR3 sequence is CSAYRSGRGEKLFF. The CDR3 DNA follows: TGCAGTGCCTACCGAAGTGGAAGGGGTGAAAAACTGTTTTTT.

This clonotype showed up just a few times. The chain joins TRBV5-1 to TRBJ2-7; the D is unclear. The CDR3 has 14 residues. Germline V lookup: CDR1 SGHRS, CDR2 YFSETQ. V dropped 6 bases and J dropped 0 bases, with 13 bases sitting between them. The CDR3 nucleotides read TGCGCCAGCACCCACACGGAGAGCTCCTACGAGCAGTACTTC. This translates into CASTHTESSYEQYF.

This clonotype was observed a few times. V gene TRBV6-4 combines with J gene TRBJ2-7, with 7 bases lining up with TRBD2. V gave up 10 bases and J gave up 6 bases; unmatched junction bases: 21. The CDR3 loop spans 16 amino acids. Germline values: CDR1 MRHNA, CDR2 SNTAGT. In DNA, the CDR3 is TGTGCCACCGGACCTCGTCCAGCGGGGACTTCACTCGAGCAGTACTTC. Translation gives CATGPRPAGTSLEQYF.

This clonotype was seen more than once but under ten times. The V gene is TRBV3-1, the J gene TRBJ2-7, with D unresolved. The V end was cut by 0 bases, the J end by 4 bases, with 16 bases between. This CDR3 region has 16 residues. In germline, CDR1 is LGHDT, CDR2 YNNKEL (reference sequence). The CDR3 reads CASSQESLPYQYEQYF. Written as DNA, the CDR3 is TGTGCCAGCAGCCAAGAATCACTACCATACCAATACGAGCAGTACTTC.

V is TRBV6-1 and J is TRBJ2-6; 7 nucleotides match TRBD1. The CDR3 covers 15 residues. The junction had 7 bases not matched to a gene; V was cut back by 10 bases and J by 1 base. Per the germline V gene, CDR1 is MNHNS and CDR2 is SASEGT. This chain's CDR3 is CATLPTGSGANVLTF. CDR3 nucleotides: TGTGCCACCCTCCCGACAGGGTCTGGGGCCAACGTCCTGACTTTC.

This clonotype was counted ten times or more. The chain uses TRBV5-5 and TRBJ2-5; possibly TRBD2 for D (6 bases). In germline, CDR1 is SGHKS, CDR2 YYEKEE (reference sequence). This CDR3 spans 14 amino acids. Trimming stripped 1 base from V and 4 bases from J, with 11 bases between. In DNA form, the CDR3 reads TGTGCCAGCAGCTTGTATGCGGGGCGAGAGACCCAGTACTTC. Protein product: CASSLYAGRETQYF.

This clonotype was seen more than once but under ten times. This chain links TRBV5-6 with TRBJ2-4, with a tentative D call TRBD2 (6 bases). V was shortened by 1 base and J by 3 bases, with 17 bases between the two germline ends. The CDR3 totals 17 residues. Germline assignment: CDR1 SGHDT and CDR2 YYEEEE. This chain's CDR3 is CASSLRTGARGKNIQYF. In DNA form, the CDR3 reads TGTGCCAGCAGCTTGAGAACGGGAGCTAGAGGCAAAAACATTCAGTACTTC.

As for this clonotype: This likely reflects a read error, since a far larger clone is one base away. The V call is TRBV6-2 or TRBV6-3, the J call TRBJ2-7; D is perhaps TRBD1 or TRBD2 (6 bases each). Per germline, CDR1 MNHEY and CDR2 SVGEGT. CDR3 length equals 15 residues. The CDR3 here is CAGSEWRGSSYEQYF. The CDR3 nucleotides read TGTGCCGGCAGTGAATGGAGGGGGAGCTCCTACGAGCAGTACTTC.

This clonotype showed up just a few times. The genes are TRBV15 and TRBJ2-3; D may be TRBD2 (6 bases). Germline V lookup: CDR1 LNHNV, CDR2 YYDKDF (reference sequence). Trimming stripped 5 bases from V and 0 bases from J, with 9 bases between. CDR3 length: 14 residues. The CDR3 is CATSGGASTDTQYF. The CDR3 region has the DNA TGTGCCACCAGCGGCGGGGCAAGCACAGATACGCAGTATTTT.

The CDR3 loop reads CAISDPGIENTEAFF. In DNA form, the CDR3 reads TGTGCCATCAGTGACCCCGGGATAGAGAACACTGAAGCTTTCTTT. V gene TRBV10-3 combines with J gene TRBJ1-1; D not resolved. Trimming took off 3 bases at V and 1 base at J, with 12 bases between the two ends. Germline V gene data show CDR1 as ENHRY and CDR2 as SYGVKD. CDR3 size: 15 residues.

This sequence joins TRBV7-3 and TRBJ2-1, with D possibly TRBD2 on 5 matching bases. Trimming took 2 bases from V and 9 from J, leaving 14 bases between them. The CDR3 has 14 residues. Germline V gene sequence: CDR1 SGHTA, CDR2 FQGTGA. The CDR3 sequence is CASSLSLEVGEQFF. CDR3 DNA sequence: TGTGCCAGCAGCTTATCACTAGAGGTCGGTGAGCAGTTCTTC.

This clonotype has a count of ten or more. V usage is TRBV12-5 and J usage is TRBJ1-4, with D maybe TRBD1 (5 bases). Trimming removed 2 bases at V and 5 bases at J, with 12 bases between. There are 15 residues in the CDR3. The germline V gene has CDR1 LGHNT and CDR2 FRNRAP. CDR3 loop: CASGLQVRANEKLFF. The CDR3 DNA follows: TGTGCTAGTGGTTTGCAAGTCAGGGCGAATGAAAAACTGTTTTTT.

At least ten counts were recorded for this clonotype. This chain uses TRBV6-1 with TRBJ1-1; D is possibly TRBD1 (5 bases). The CDR3 loop spans 13 amino acids. The ends were cut back, 6 bases at V and 4 bases at J, with 12 bases in the middle. The germline V gene encodes CDR1 MNHNS and CDR2 SASEGT. As DNA, the CDR3 is TGTGCCAGCAGACTCTATCAGGGCACTGAAGCTTTCTTT. Its translation: CASRLYQGTEAFF.

To note about this clonotype: This may be a read error, as it is one base from a much larger clone. The chain combines TRBV20-1 with TRBJ2-5; no firm D call. The CDR3 runs 12 residues. Germline values: CDR1 DFQATT, CDR2 SNEGSKA (reference sequence). CDR3 nucleotide sequence: TGCAGTGCTAGAGGGAAGTCAGAGGCCCAGTACTTC. It yields the protein CSARGKSEAQYF.

This clonotype appeared many times. The germline gene is not matched at one end of the junction; a read error may be the cause. In DNA form, the CDR3 reads TGCGCCAGTAGTATCAGGGACACTGGCTACACCTTC. Its protein product is CASSIRDTGYTF. The rearrangement links TRBV19 to TRBJ1-2, with TRBD1 as a possible D gene (6 bases). CDR1 is LNHDA, CDR2 SQIVND, per germline (reference sequence). This CDR3 is 12 amino acids long.

This clonotype has ten or more counts. V gene TRBV28 combines with J gene TRBJ1-2; no firm D call. Deletions cut 3 bases from V and 0 bases from J, with 11 bases between. This CDR3 is built from 15 residues. Germline CDR1 is MDHEN and CDR2 is SYDVKM. Written as DNA, the CDR3 is TGTGCCAGCAGTTTGGCTGGCAGTTCTAACTATGGCTACACCTTC. It is translated as CASSLAGSSNYGYTF.

Ten or more counts support this clonotype. The chain employs TRBV30 and TRBJ1-1, with D perhaps matching TRBD1 (5 bases). Per germline, CDR1 GTSNPN and CDR2 SVGIG (reference sequence). Deletions cut 0 bases from V and 11 bases from J, with 10 bases between. The CDR3 has 11 residues. CDR3 in amino acids: CAWSVGTYAFF. CDR3 DNA: TGTGCCTGGAGTGTAGGGACTTACGCTTTCTTT.